Listed here are 8 T cell receptor beta chains from one sample, sequenced in a study of T cell responses to AZD1222 COVID-19 vaccine. Method: immunoSEQ multiplex PCR; TCRdb's copy keeps in-frame clones and lacks some. The table includes about 100,000 clones, about nine tenths detected once. Sequenced material: peripheral blood, taken 28 days after the second AZD1222 dose. These receptors came from an adult who received the AZD1222 COVID-19 vaccine.

The chain is built from TRBV14 and TRBJ2-1, with TRBD2 matching 11 bases. Per the germline V gene, CDR1 is SGHDN and CDR2 is FVKESK. The CDR3 contains 13 residues. V trimming: 4 bases; J trimming: 8 bases; junction bases outside the gene matches: 1. CDR3 amino acids: CASSRGLADEQFF. For the CDR3, the DNA is TGTGCCAGCAGCCGGGGACTAGCGGATGAGCAGTTCTTC.

This clone was detected only once. J is TRBJ1-2 and V is TRBV5-6; possible D gene TRBD1, 5 bases. V shed 1 base and J shed 4 bases, with 20 bases lying between them. The V gene's germline CDR1 is SGHDT and CDR2 YYEEEE. The CDR3 is made up of 17 amino acids. CDR3 sequence: CASSLPGGALPSYGYTF. The CDR3 DNA sequence: TGTGCCAGCAGCTTGCCCGGGGGAGCCCTTCCTAGCTATGGCTACACCTTC.

Note on this clone: One junction end disagrees with the germline gene, perhaps due to a read error. The CDR3 spells CAWGGDSARGGF. In nucleotides, the CDR3 is TGTGCCTGGGGAGGAGATTCAGCCCGAGGAGGCTTC. This chain joins TRBV30 and TRBJ2-7; perhaps TRBD2 as D (5 bases). The germline CDR1 and CDR2 sequences are GTSNPN and SVGIG (reference sequence). The CDR3 loop spans 12 amino acids.

V and J are TRBV21-1 and TRBJ2-7; the D call in the table, TRBD1, was not verified against the DNA. TRBV21-1 is a pseudogene. This CDR3 region has 13 residues. Here the CDR3 DNA reads TGTGCCAGCAGCAAAGGTCAGGGATGGAAGCAGTACTTC. Translation gives CASSKGQGWKQYF.

Details on this clone: At one boundary the junction diverges from the germline segment, which might be a read error. This chain connects TRBV19 to TRBJ2-3; the D gene is possibly TRBD1 (5 bases). The CDR3 is 13 amino acids. Germline V gene lookup returns CDR1 LNHDA and CDR2 SQIVND (reference sequence). CDR3 sequence (DNA): TGTGCCAGTAGTATAGGGGGCACAGGTACGCAGTATTTT. This codes for CASSIGGTGTQYF.

The genes are TRBV5-8 and TRBJ2-3, with D tentatively TRBD2 (5 bases). Trimming stripped 4 bases from V and 3 bases from J, with 18 bases between. This CDR3 contains 16 residues. The germline V gene has CDR1 SGHTS and CDR2 YDEGEE. In DNA form, the CDR3 reads TGTGCCAGCAGCCGGACGCGAGTAGGAGGAACAGATACGCAGTATTTT. Translation gives CASSRTRVGGTDTQYF.

In its sample, this clone was seen once. V is TRBV24-1 and J is TRBJ2-2; the match to TRBD2 covers 8 bases. CDR3 length equals 17 residues. Germline V gene data show CDR1 as KGHDR and CDR2 as SFDVKD. J gave up 4 bases and V 5 bases, and 11 bases lay outside the gene matches. The CDR3: CATSVPPGLESTGELFF. CDR3 DNA: TGTGCCACCAGTGTCCCGCCGGGACTAGAGAGCACCGGGGAGCTGTTTTTT.

The genes are TRBV2 and TRBJ2-3; D may be TRBD1 (5 bases). The CDR3 has 13 residues. The germline CDR1 and CDR2 sequences are SNHLY and FYNNEI. Trimming took off 5 bases at V and 2 bases at J, with 8 bases between the two ends. The CDR3 bases are TGTGCCAGCAGTTCAGGGTTCACAGATACGCAGTATTTT. It codes for CASSSGFTDTQYF.